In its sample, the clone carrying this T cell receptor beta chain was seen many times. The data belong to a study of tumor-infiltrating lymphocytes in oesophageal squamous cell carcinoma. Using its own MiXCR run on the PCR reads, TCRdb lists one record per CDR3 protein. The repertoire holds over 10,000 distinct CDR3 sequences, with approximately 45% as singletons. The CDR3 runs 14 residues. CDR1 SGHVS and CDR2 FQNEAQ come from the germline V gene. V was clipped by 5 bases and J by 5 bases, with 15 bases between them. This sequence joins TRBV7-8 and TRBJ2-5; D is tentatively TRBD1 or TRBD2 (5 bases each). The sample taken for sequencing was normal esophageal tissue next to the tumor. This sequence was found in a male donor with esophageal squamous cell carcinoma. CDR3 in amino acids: CASSPGTGRETQYF. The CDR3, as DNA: TGTGCCAGCAGCCCCGGGACCGGAAGGGAGACCCAGTACTTC.